The sequence of this T cell receptor (beta chain) was determined in a study of blood T cell repertoires in COVID-19. Study in general: Both acute and convalescent COVID-19 samples were obtained from the United States, Italy and Spain.

V dropped 6 bases and J dropped 0 bases, with 8 bases sitting between them. The CDR3 runs 13 residues. CDR1 and CDR2 (germline): SGHNT, YYREEE (reference sequence). Original data processing: Amplifying reference gene primers gave estimates of nucleated cell counts. This table comes from immunoSEQ multiplex PCR, and its TCRdb copy is limited to in-frame clones, with some not included. That table is the source of V, J and clone size, and D and trimming were worked out from the DNA. The sample shows tens of thousands of clones, 80% to 90% of them seen only once. The source material was peripheral blood. The V call is TRBV5-4, the J call TRBJ2-3; TRBD2 might be the D (5 bases). The TCR was taken from a woman older than 75 with acute or convalescent COVID-19. In DNA form, the CDR3 reads TGTGCCAGCACCGGGGATAGCACAGATACGCAGTATTTT. It codes for CASTGDSTDTQYF.